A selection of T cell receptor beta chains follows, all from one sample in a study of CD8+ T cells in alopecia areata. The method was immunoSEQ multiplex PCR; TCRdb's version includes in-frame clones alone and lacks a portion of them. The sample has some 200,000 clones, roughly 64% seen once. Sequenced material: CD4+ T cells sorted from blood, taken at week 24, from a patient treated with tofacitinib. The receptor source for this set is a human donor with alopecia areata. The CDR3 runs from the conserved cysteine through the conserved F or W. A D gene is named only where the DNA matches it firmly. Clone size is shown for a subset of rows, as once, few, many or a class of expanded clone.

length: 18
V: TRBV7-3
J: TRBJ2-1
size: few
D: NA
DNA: TGTGCCAGCAGCTTAGCCCGTAGGTCCCCCTCGTCTTCAAATGAGCAGTTCTTC
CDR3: CASSLARRSPSSSNEQFF

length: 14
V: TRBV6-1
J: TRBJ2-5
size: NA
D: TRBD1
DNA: TGTGCCAGCAGGAAGACAGGGACGGGGGAGACCCAGTACTTC
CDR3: CASRKTGTGETQYF

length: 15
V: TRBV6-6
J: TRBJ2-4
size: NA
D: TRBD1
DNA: TGTGCCAGCAGTCGGGGACAGGGTGACAAAAACATTCAGTACTTC
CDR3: CASSRGQGDKNIQYF

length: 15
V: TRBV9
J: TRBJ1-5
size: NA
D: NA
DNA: TGTGCCAGCAGCGTAGGTCCAGGGATCGATCAGCCCCAGCATTTT
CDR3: CASSVGPGIDQPQHF

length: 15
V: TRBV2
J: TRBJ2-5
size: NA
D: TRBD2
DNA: TGTGCCAGCAGTGAAACTAGCGGGGGCTTGGAGACCCAGTACTTC
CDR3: CASSETSGGLETQYF

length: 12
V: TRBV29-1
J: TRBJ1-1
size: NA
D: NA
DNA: TGCAGCGTTGATAAGGGGCGGACTGAAGCTTTCTTT
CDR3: CSVDKGRTEAFF

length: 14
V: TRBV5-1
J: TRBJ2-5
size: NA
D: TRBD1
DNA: TGCGCCAGCAGTCTCGGACAGGGGCAAGAGACCCAGTACTTC
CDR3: CASSLGQGQETQYF

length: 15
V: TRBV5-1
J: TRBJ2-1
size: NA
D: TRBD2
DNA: TGCGCCAGCAGCTTAGCTAGCGGAGTTAGGGATGAGCAGTTCTTC
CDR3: CASSLASGVRDEQFF

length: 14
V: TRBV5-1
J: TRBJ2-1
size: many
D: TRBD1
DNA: TGCGCCAGCAGCCGGGACACAGGGGACAATGAGCAGTTCTTC
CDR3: CASSRDTGDNEQFF

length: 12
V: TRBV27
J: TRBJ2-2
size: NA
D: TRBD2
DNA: TGTGCCAGCAGCGGGGGGGTCGGGGAGCTGTTTTTT
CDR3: CASSGGVGELFF